A single sample is the source of the 27 T cell receptor beta chains below, sequenced in a study of blood T cell repertoires in COVID-19 (dated by TCRdb to the early 2020s). The protocol used for the library was the immunoSEQ multiplex PCR assay. In TCRdb, the immuneACCESS table is reduced to in-frame sequences with V and J assigned. These tables do not hold every clone; where another copy was compared, an unresolved V gene accounts for under half, and the others remain unexplained. This sample gives about 300,000 clones in total; about 87% of them show up just once. The top ten hold about 1.6% of the sample. Source material: peripheral blood. The origin of the receptors is a woman aged 40 to 50 who had recovered from COVID-19.

With respect to this clone: Other DNA sequences from this sample encode an identical CDR3 as well. V is TRBV10-1 and J is TRBJ1-1; 7 bases agree with TRBD1. This CDR3 is 12 amino acids long. V was pared by 4 bases and J by 4 bases, with 0 bases of the junction left unmatched. Per the germline V gene, CDR1 is WNHNN and CDR2 is SYGVQD (reference sequence). CDR3 sequence reads: CASSAGGTEAFF. CDR3 nucleotide sequence: TGCGCCAGCAGTGCAGGGGGCACTGAAGCTTTCTTT.

The CDR3 sequence: CASSLVRSGTGELFF. For the CDR3, the DNA is TGCGCCAGCAGCTTGGTTCGTTCGGGCACCGGGGAGCTGTTTTTT. The gene calls are TRBV5-1 and TRBJ2-2; D is uncertain. V lost 0 bases and J 4 bases, leaving 10 bases between the germline ends. The germline V gene has CDR1 SGHRS and CDR2 YFSETQ. There are 15 residues in the CDR3. Drawing the rest from reference TRBV5-1 and TRBJ2-2, the complete variable domain is KAGVTQTPRYLIKTRGQQVTLSCSPISGHRSVSWYQQTPGQGLQFLFEYFSETQRNKGNFPGRFSGRQFSNSRSEMNVSTLELGDSALYLCASSLVRSGTGELFFGEGSRLTVL.

A few counts support this clone. The rearrangement uses TRBV27 and TRBJ2-1, with a weak D call TRBD1 (6 bases). This CDR3 is 13 amino acids long. Between the trimmed V and J ends, which lost 8 bases and 4 bases, there was a span of 12 bases. Germline assignment: CDR1 MNHEY and CDR2 SMNVEV (reference sequence). In nucleotides, the CDR3 is TGTGCCAGCCGGCAGGGGCGGTACAATGAGCAGTTCTTC. Amino acids: CASRQGRYNEQFF.

The rearrangement joins TRBV5-1 to TRBJ2-5; TRBD1 is a possible D gene (6 bases). The CDR3 contains 14 residues. Germline CDR1 and CDR2: SGHRS and YFSETQ. Trimming left V 3 bases short and J 1 base short, with 10 bases between. The CDR3 is CASSSRTVQETQYF. The DNA for the CDR3 is TGCGCCAGCAGCTCCCGGACAGTCCAAGAGACCCAGTACTTC.

The chain combines TRBV7-9 with TRBJ1-1; TRBD1 agrees at 9 bases. Germline trimming cut 5 bases from V and 3 bases from J; bases unmatched to any gene: 10. This CDR3 region has 16 residues. Germline V gene sequence: CDR1 SEHNR, CDR2 FQNEAQ (reference sequence). CDR3 bases: TGTGCCAGCAGCGACCCGGACAGGGGAGGGGACACTGAAGCTTTCTTT. Translation: CASSDPDRGGDTEAFF.

The CDR3, as DNA: TGTGCCAGTTCATCCCTAGCCGGGACCGGGGAGCTGTTTTTT. It yields the protein CASSSLAGTGELFF. The rearrangement links TRBV19 to TRBJ2-2, with a possible D match to TRBD2 (5 bases). Trimming pared 8 bases from V and 5 bases from J, leaving 15 bases between. Germline assignment: CDR1 LNHDA and CDR2 SQIVND (reference sequence). The CDR3 has 14 residues.

This chain uses TRBV19 with TRBJ2-4; D not certain. CDR1 is LNHDA, CDR2 SQIVND, per germline (reference sequence). V shed 0 bases and J shed 9 bases, with 15 bases lying between them. The CDR3 consists of 15 residues. The chain's CDR3 is CASSIDSALTGIQYF. CDR3 in DNA: TGTGCCAGTAGTATAGATTCCGCCCTCACGGGCATTCAGTACTTC.

V gene TRBV6-5 combines with J gene TRBJ1-5; D possibly corresponds to TRBD1 (6 bases). The CDR3 spans 13 residues. Germline loops: CDR1 MNHEY, CDR2 SVGAGI. Trimming removed 7 bases at V and 3 bases at J, with 10 bases between. CDR3 coding DNA: TGTGCCAGCACGTACAGGGCCAATCAGCCCCAGCATTTT. Translated: CASTYRANQPQHF.

V usage is TRBV29-1 and J usage is TRBJ2-7; TRBD2 is a possible D gene (6 bases). The CDR3 extends over 13 amino acids. Trimming removed 4 bases from V and 0 bases from J, with 10 bases in between. Per germline, CDR1 SQVTM and CDR2 ANQGSEA. The CDR3 loop is CSVAGGRSYEQYF. CDR3 coding DNA: TGCAGCGTTGCCGGGGGTCGCTCCTACGAGCAGTACTTC.

The V call is TRBV27, the J call TRBJ2-7; D is uncertain. CDR1 and CDR2 from the germline V gene are MNHEY and SMNVEV (reference sequence). V was clipped by 1 base and J by 3 bases, with 10 bases between them. The CDR3 sequence is 14 residues long. The CDR3 region has the DNA TGTGCCAGCAGTTTATTCTCACAAAGCTACGAGCAGTACTTC. It specifies CASSLFSQSYEQYF.

V and J are TRBV15 and TRBJ1-1; a possible D gene is TRBD1 (5 bases). The CDR3 runs to 16 residues. Germline V gene lookup returns CDR1 LNHNV and CDR2 YYDKDF (reference sequence). Deletions cut 9 bases from V and 3 bases from J, with 23 bases between. DNA of the CDR3: TGTGCCACGACCCTCCGGCAGGGCAGAAAGGACACTGAAGCTTTCTTT. This translates into CATTLRQGRKDTEAFF.

This chain connects TRBV28 to TRBJ1-4, with TRBD1 matching 8 bases. Germline CDR1 reads MDHEN; CDR2 reads SYDVKM. V shed 6 bases and J 5 bases; nucleotides not matched to a gene: 8. CDR3 length equals 15 residues. CDR3 sequence: CASSLPGQGNEKLFF. In DNA, the CDR3 is TGTGCCAGCAGCCTACCCGGACAGGGCAATGAAAAACTGTTTTTT. The complete variable domain, with remaining parts taken from reference TRBV28 and TRBJ1-4, reads DVKVTQSSRYLVKRTGEKVFLECVQDMDHENMFWYRQDPGLGLRLIYFSYDVKMKEKGDIPEGYSVSREKKERFSLILESASTNQTSMYLCASSLPGQGNEKLFFGSGTQLSVL.

This chain links TRBV10-1 with TRBJ1-4; 11 bases match TRBD1. J lost 8 bases, V lost 3 bases, and 5 bases had no gene match. The CDR3 is made up of 15 amino acids. Germline CDR1 WNHNN, CDR2 SYGVQD (reference sequence). The CDR3 bases are TGCGCCAGCAGTGACAGCGGGACAGGGGGAGAAAAACTGTTTTTT. This gives the protein CASSDSGTGGEKLFF.

The V gene is TRBV5-4, the J gene TRBJ2-7; TRBD2 matches at 7 bases. The CDR3 extends over 17 amino acids. Germline CDR1 is SGHNT and CDR2 is YYREEE (reference sequence). V lost 0 bases to trimming and J lost 7 bases; unmatched junction nucleotides: 16. CDR3 sequence: CASSLALSSGSPGEQYF. As DNA, the CDR3 is TGTGCCAGCAGCTTGGCCCTGAGTAGCGGGTCCCCCGGGGAGCAGTACTTC.

This chain links TRBV6-1 with TRBJ1-5, with unresolved D. This CDR3 spans 14 amino acids. Germline loops: CDR1 MNHNS, CDR2 SASEGT. Trimming removed 3 bases at V and 2 bases at J, with 8 bases between. CDR3 nucleotides: TGTGCCAGCAGTGATACATTTCGCAATCAGCCCCAGCATTTT. Translation gives CASSDTFRNQPQHF.

The chain has TRBV19 and TRBJ1-1, with D uncertain. Germline V gene data show CDR1 as LNHDA and CDR2 as SQIVND (reference sequence). This CDR3 region has 14 residues. V was shortened by 4 bases and J by 4 bases, with 13 bases between the two germline ends. This CDR3 reads CASSKTGRGTEAFF. The CDR3, as DNA: TGTGCCAGTAGTAAAACCGGACGGGGCACTGAAGCTTTCTTT.

The J gene is TRBJ2-7, the V gene TRBV2; TRBD2 matches at 9 bases. Germline-derived CDR1 and CDR2 are SNHLY and FYNNEI. After removal of 8 bases from V and 3 bases from J, the junction contained 2 bases not matched to a gene. The CDR3 runs to 12 residues. CDR3 residues: CASGGGVYEQYF. The DNA of the CDR3 is TGTGCCAGCGGCGGGGGGGTCTACGAGCAGTACTTC.

This rearrangement joins TRBV7-2 to TRBJ2-3; TRBD2 matches at 9 bases. This CDR3 has 16 residues. Germline trimming cut 1 base from V and 4 bases from J; bases unmatched to any gene: 6. Per germline, CDR1 SGHTA and CDR2 FQGNSA. CDR3 in amino acids: CASSLDGSGGADTQYF. The CDR3 nucleotides read TGTGCCAGCAGCTTAGATGGTAGCGGGGGAGCAGATACGCAGTATTTT. Complete variable domain (other parts from reference TRBV7-2 and TRBJ2-3): GAGVSQSPSNKVTEKGKDVELRCDPISGHTALYWYRQSLGQGLEFLIYFQGNSAPDKSGLPSDRFSAERTGGSVSTLTIQRTQQEDSAVYLCASSLDGSGGADTQYFGPGTRLTVL.

The V call is TRBV24-1, the J call TRBJ2-1; 9 bases agree with TRBD1. The CDR3 is 16 amino acids. Germline V lookup: CDR1 KGHDR, CDR2 SFDVKD. The V segment lost 5 bases and the J segment 4 bases; nucleotides outside the gene matches: 8. CDR3 protein: CATSVIQGAKYNEQFF. The CDR3 DNA is TGTGCCACCAGTGTCATACAGGGGGCGAAGTACAATGAGCAGTTCTTC.

In regard to this clone: This specimen includes other DNA sequences encoding the same CDR3. CDR3 sequence: CASSPTGASSGNTIYF. The CDR3 DNA reads as TGCGCCAGCAGCCCGACAGGGGCCAGTTCTGGAAACACCATATATTTT. The gene calls are TRBV5-1 and TRBJ1-3, with 8 bases fitting TRBD1. Germline CDR1 SGHRS, CDR2 YFSETQ. V was clipped by 4 bases and J by 1 base; unmatched bases: 7. This CDR3 is 16 amino acids long.

The genes are TRBV2 and TRBJ2-1; 7 bases are a match to TRBD1. There are 13 residues in the CDR3. Germline CDR1 and CDR2: SNHLY and FYNNEI. J was trimmed by 4 bases and V by 7 bases; bases with no gene match: 4. The CDR3 DNA reads as TGTGCCAGCACCCAGGGGGAGTACAATGAGCAGTTCTTC. Translation: CASTQGEYNEQFF.

The gene calls are TRBV15 and TRBJ1-2, with TRBD1 identical over 7 bases. The germline CDR1 and CDR2 sequences are LNHNV and YYDKDF (reference sequence). V was pared by 1 base and J by 4 bases, with 9 bases of the junction left unmatched. The CDR3 is 16 amino acids. CDR3 sequence (DNA): TGTGCCACCAGCAGAGTACTAGACAGGGCCGGCTATGGCTACACCTTC. It specifies CATSRVLDRAGYGYTF.

The rearrangement joins TRBV7-2 to TRBJ1-2; no clear D gene. The CDR3 is 12 amino acids. Deletions cut 5 bases from V and 6 bases from J, with 10 bases between. Germline values: CDR1 SGHTA, CDR2 FQGNSA. Written as DNA, the CDR3 is TGTGCCAGCAGCCGAGGCATCCATGGCTACACCTTC. It codes for CASSRGIHGYTF.

The gene calls are TRBV4-3 and TRBJ2-3; 8 bases match TRBD2. From germline, CDR1 is LGHNA and CDR2 YSLEER. The length of the CDR3 is 13 residues. V lost 5 bases to trimming and J lost 5 bases; unmatched junction nucleotides: 3. The CDR3 protein is CASSSGTRDTQYF. The CDR3 DNA follows: TGCGCCAGCAGCTCCGGGACTAGAGATACGCAGTATTTT.

This clone was detected once. Other DNA sequences in the same sample also yield this CDR3. The chain is built from TRBV11-2 and TRBJ2-7, with 7 nucleotides matching TRBD1. From germline, CDR1 is SGHAT and CDR2 FQNNGV. Trimming took 1 base from V and 3 from J; bases not matched to a gene: 3. The CDR3 is 14 residues long. As DNA, the CDR3 is TGTGCCAGCAGCTTAGGGACAGGAGTCTACGAGCAGTACTTC. Protein product: CASSLGTGVYEQYF.

This clone was detected only once. The J gene is TRBJ2-1, the V gene TRBV27; D may be TRBD1 (5 bases). Germline CDR1 and CDR2: MNHEY and SMNVEV (reference sequence). V was trimmed by 5 bases and J by 9 bases, leaving 17 bases between them. CDR3 length: 14 amino acids. The CDR3 region is CASSRTRVLGEQFF. Here the CDR3 DNA reads TGTGCCAGCAGTCGGACCAGGGTGTTAGGTGAGCAGTTCTTC.

This chain uses TRBV4-2 with TRBJ1-2; D call uncertain. The CDR3 contains 14 residues. V was pared by 4 bases and J by 8 bases, with 17 bases between. The germline CDR1 and CDR2 sequences are LGHNA and YNFKEQ. The CDR3 DNA reads TGTGCCAGCAGCCCCGGGTTCGATGCGGGGGGCTACACCTTC. Its protein is CASSPGFDAGGYTF.